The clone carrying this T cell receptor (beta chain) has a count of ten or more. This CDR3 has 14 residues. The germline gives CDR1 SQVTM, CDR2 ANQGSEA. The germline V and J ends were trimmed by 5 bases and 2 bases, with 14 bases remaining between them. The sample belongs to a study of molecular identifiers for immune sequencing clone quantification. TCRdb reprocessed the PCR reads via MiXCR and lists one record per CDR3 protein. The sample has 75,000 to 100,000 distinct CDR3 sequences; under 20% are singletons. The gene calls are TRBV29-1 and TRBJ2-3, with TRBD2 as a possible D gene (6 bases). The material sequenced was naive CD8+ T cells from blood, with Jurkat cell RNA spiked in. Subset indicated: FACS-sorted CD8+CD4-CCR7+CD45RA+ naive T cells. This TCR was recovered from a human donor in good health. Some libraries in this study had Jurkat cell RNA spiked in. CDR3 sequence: CSVRGLTITDTQYF. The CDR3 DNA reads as TGCAGCGTTAGGGGACTGACTATCACAGATACGCAGTATTTT.